These 24 T cell receptor beta chains were all obtained from the same sample, sequenced in a study of OX40 agonist ivuxolimab in advanced cancers. Clones were read by immunoSEQ multiplex PCR, and TCRdb kept only the in-frame ones, dropping some. In the table there are 15,000 to 20,000 clones, about 86% of which are singletons. This specimen was CD4+ or CD8+ T cells sorted from blood, taken in a trial of the OX40 agonist ivuxolimab. The receptors originated from an adult with an advanced solid tumor such as melanoma, head and neck, liver or kidney cancer.

This clone was detected only once. The chain couples TRBV6-5 to TRBJ2-1, with 7 bases identical to TRBD1. This CDR3 has 16 amino acids. Trimming cost V 4 bases and J 2 bases; bases outside gene matches: 8. Per germline, CDR1 MNHEY and CDR2 SVGAGI. CDR3 region: CASSSGDRDPYNEQFF. The CDR3 nucleotides are TGTGCCAGCAGTTCTGGAGACAGGGACCCCTACAATGAGCAGTTCTTC.

About this clone itself: This may be a read error: a much more frequent sequence differs by one nucleotide. CDR3 DNA sequence: TGTGCCACTCGGGGTAGCAATCAGCCCCAGCATTTT. It translates to CATRGSNQPQHF. V usage is TRBV28 and J usage is TRBJ1-5; D is ambiguous. Trimming removed 10 bases from V and 0 bases from J, with 7 bases in between. CDR1 and CDR2 (germline): MDHEN, SYDVKM. The length of the CDR3 is 12 residues.

This clone has only a few counts. J is TRBJ2-1 and V is TRBV28; 7 bases match TRBD1. The CDR3 is made up of 16 amino acids. Germline CDR1 is MDHEN and CDR2 is SYDVKM. The V and J ends lost 6 bases and 0 bases, in that order; junction bases with no gene match: 8. The CDR3 here is CASSQGVLGSYNEQFF. CDR3 nucleotide sequence: TGTGCCAGCAGCCAGGGGGTGTTGGGCTCCTACAATGAGCAGTTCTTC. The full variable domain, completed using reference TRBV28 and TRBJ2-1, is DVKVTQSSRYLVKRTGEKVFLECVQDMDHENMFWYRQDPGLGLRLIYFSYDVKMKEKGDIPEGYSVSREKKERFSLILESASTNQTSMYLCASSQGVLGSYNEQFFGPGTRLTVL.

The chain employs TRBV11-2 and TRBJ2-7; 7 positions agree with TRBD2. Germline lookup yields CDR1 SGHAT and CDR2 FQNNGV. V lost 3 bases, J lost 2 bases, and 7 bases stayed unmatched. This CDR3 is built from 15 residues. The CDR3 here is CASSFLADRPYEQYF. As DNA, the CDR3 is TGTGCCAGCAGCTTCCTAGCGGACCGACCCTACGAGCAGTACTTC. Full variable domain (rest looked up from reference TRBV11-2 and TRBJ2-7): EAGVAQSPRYKIIEKRQSVAFWCNPISGHATLYWYQQILGQGPKLLIQFQNNGVVDDSQLPKDRFSAERLKGVDSTLKIQPAKLEDSAVYLCASSFLADRPYEQYFGPGTRLTVT.

V and J are TRBV7-9 and TRBJ2-7; D unresolved. This CDR3 has 12 amino acids. CDR1 and CDR2 from the germline V gene are SEHNR and FQNEAQ (reference sequence). V was shortened by 4 bases and J by 4 bases, with 8 bases between the two germline ends. The CDR3 DNA sequence: TGTGCCAGCAGCTCGCTTATATACGAGCAGTACTTC. Encoded protein: CASSSLIYEQYF.

As to this clone: One end of the junction varies from germline; a read error may be responsible. The chain couples TRBV4-1 to TRBJ1-1; the D gene is possibly TRBD1 (5 bases). Germline V gene lookup returns CDR1 MGHRA and CDR2 YSYEKL. The length of the CDR3 is 14 residues. CDR3 nucleotide sequence: TGCGCCAGCAGCCAAGAGAGGGGCTTAACTGGAGCTTTCTTT. Encoded protein: CASSQERGLTGAFF.

The V call is TRBV5-1, the J call TRBJ2-7; TRBD2 matches at 7 bases. The CDR3 runs to 13 residues. Per germline, CDR1 SGHRS and CDR2 YFSETQ. The J segment lost 2 bases and the V segment lost 2 bases, leaving 1 base of the junction unmatched. CDR3 protein: CASSFGLAYEQYF. CDR3 nucleotides: TGCGCCAGCAGCTTCGGACTAGCCTACGAGCAGTACTTC.

The chain is built from TRBV28 and TRBJ1-5; D remains unclear. The CDR3 is 15 residues long. The germline V gene has CDR1 MDHEN and CDR2 SYDVKM. Trimming cost V 7 bases and J 0 bases, with 13 bases left between them. CDR3 bases: TGTGCCAGCACCTTCGATGGAACTAGCAATCAGCCCCAGCATTTT. This translates into CASTFDGTSNQPQHF.

The chain combines TRBV28 with TRBJ1-2; tentatively, D is TRBD1 (5 bases). In germline, CDR1 is MDHEN, CDR2 SYDVKM. The length of the CDR3 is 14 residues. With 3 bases removed from V and 2 bases from J, the gap between germline ends came to 10 bases. This chain's CDR3 is CASSFEQANYGYTF. The CDR3 nucleotides are TGTGCCAGCAGTTTTGAACAGGCCAACTATGGCTACACCTTC.

The chain combines TRBV27 with TRBJ1-5; D unclear. The CDR3 has 15 amino acids. The V gene lost 3 bases and the J gene lost 1 base, with 10 bases spanning the gap. Germline V lookup: CDR1 MNHEY, CDR2 SMNVEV (reference sequence). The CDR3 region has the DNA TGTGCCAGCAGTTTTGCCCCGGGGAGCAATCAGCCCCAGCATTTT. Its translation: CASSFAPGSNQPQHF.

The V gene is TRBV11-2, the J gene TRBJ1-1, with no clear D. This CDR3 is built from 17 residues. Trimming pared 0 bases from V and 6 bases from J, leaving 20 bases between. Per germline, CDR1 SGHAT and CDR2 FQNNGV. This chain's CDR3 is CASSLEFGRAGRPEAFF. The CDR3, as DNA: TGTGCCAGCAGCTTAGAATTTGGGAGGGCAGGCCGGCCTGAAGCTTTCTTT.

This chain links TRBV10-3 with TRBJ2-7; TRBD2 aligns across 10 bases. CDR3 size: 14 residues. Germline CDR1 reads ENHRY; CDR2 reads SYGVKD. Unmatched junction bases numbered 4, after V lost 2 bases and J lost 6 bases. CDR3 nucleotide sequence: TGTGCCATCAGTGAGCCTAGCGGGAGACGCGAGCAGTACTTC. This sequence encodes CAISEPSGRREQYF.

The V call is TRBV9, the J call TRBJ1-2, with 8 bases aligning to TRBD1. This CDR3 has 15 residues. Per germline, CDR1 SGDLS and CDR2 YYNGEE. Trimming took 4 bases from V and 7 from J; bases not matched to a gene: 12. The CDR3 loop reads CASSPGGRGLVGYTF. The CDR3, as DNA: TGTGCCAGCAGCCCGGGGGGCAGGGGGCTCGTTGGCTACACCTTC.

The genes are TRBV4-1 and TRBJ1-5; D might be TRBD1 (5 bases). CDR1 and CDR2 from the germline V gene are MGHRA and YSYEKL. The CDR3 consists of 16 residues. Deletions cut 2 bases from V and 3 bases from J, with 14 bases between. The CDR3 sequence is CASSQIGRVINQPQHF. In DNA form, the CDR3 reads TGCGCCAGCAGCCAAATCGGCAGGGTTATCAATCAGCCCCAGCATTTT.

The gene calls are TRBV7-9 and TRBJ2-1; D tentatively fits TRBD1 or TRBD2 (6 bases each). Germline lookup yields CDR1 SEHNR and CDR2 FQNEAQ (reference sequence). The V end lost 4 bases, the J end lost 4 bases, and 20 bases lay between the germline ends. The CDR3 consists of 17 residues. CDR3 sequence: CASSSSRGTGLYNEQFF. The CDR3 DNA follows: TGTGCCAGCAGCTCGTCGAGGGGGACTGGCCTATACAATGAGCAGTTCTTC.

This rearrangement joins TRBV28 to TRBJ1-1, with D hard to call. Trimming cost V 2 bases and J 8 bases, with 12 bases left between them. The germline gives CDR1 MDHEN, CDR2 SYDVKM. CDR3 size: 13 residues. The CDR3 nucleotides are TGTGCCAGCAGTTTAGGTGGGCAGACAGAAGCTTTCTTT. Its protein is CASSLGGQTEAFF.

The chain has TRBV6-5 and TRBJ1-4; 7 nucleotides match TRBD1. This CDR3 contains 15 residues. CDR1 MNHEY and CDR2 SVGAGI come from the germline V gene. V gave up 3 bases and J gave up 10 bases; unmatched junction bases: 11. This chain's CDR3 is CASSYGYRGRTKLFF. The DNA for the CDR3 is TGTGCCAGCAGTTATGGGTACAGGGGAAGGACAAAACTGTTTTTT.

The chain carries TRBV5-4 and TRBJ2-7, with 8 bases fitting TRBD1. Germline-derived CDR1 and CDR2 are SGHNT and YYREEE (reference sequence). V trimming: 0 bases; J trimming: 6 bases; junction bases outside the gene matches: 8. CDR3 length equals 15 residues. The CDR3 spells CASSLALAGGTEQYF. DNA of the CDR3: TGTGCCAGCAGCTTGGCGTTGGCAGGGGGCACCGAGCAGTACTTC.

This chain uses TRBV2 with TRBJ2-7; 14 nucleotides line up with TRBD2. The germline V gene encodes CDR1 SNHLY and CDR2 FYNNEI. The length of the CDR3 is 17 residues. Trimming removed 7 bases from V and 0 bases from J; junction bases left unmatched: 8. For the CDR3, the DNA is TGTGCCAGCATCCCGGGACTAGCGGGAGAAACCTCCTACGAGCAGTACTTC. As protein: CASIPGLAGETSYEQYF.

The V gene is TRBV7-9, the J gene TRBJ2-1, with TRBD2 identical over 7 bases. V shed 1 base and J 5 bases; nucleotides not matched to a gene: 5. Germline-derived CDR1 and CDR2 are SEHNR and FQNEAQ (reference sequence). The CDR3 extends over 15 amino acids. The CDR3 region has the DNA TGTGCCAGCAGCTTAGGCGGGAGTAGGCACAATGAGCAGTTCTTC. Translated: CASSLGGSRHNEQFF.

This clone was counted between two and nine times. J is TRBJ2-3 and V is TRBV29-1, with a tentative D call TRBD2 (6 bases). The length of the CDR3 is 13 residues. V lost 4 bases to trimming and J lost 2 bases, with 10 bases between them. The V gene's germline CDR1 is SQVTM and CDR2 ANQGSEA. CDR3 nucleotides: TGCAGCGTTGTAGCGGCTACCACAGATACGCAGTATTTT. Residues: CSVVAATTDTQYF.

The chain carries TRBV27 and TRBJ1-1; TRBD1 aligns across 9 bases. CDR3 length: 14 amino acids. Trimming took 6 bases from V and 5 from J; bases not matched to a gene: 7. Germline V gives CDR1 MNHEY, CDR2 SMNVEV (reference sequence). Here the CDR3 reads CASRAGTGPTEAFF. CDR3 coding DNA: TGTGCCAGCAGAGCCGGGACAGGGCCAACTGAAGCTTTCTTT.

This clone was seen a single time. The rearrangement links TRBV11-2 to TRBJ1-1; no clear D. In germline, CDR1 is SGHAT, CDR2 FQNNGV. CDR3 length equals 15 residues. Trimming removed 1 base from V and 3 bases from J, with 12 bases in between. The CDR3 sequence is CASSLGRTSYTEAFF. DNA for the CDR3: TGTGCCAGCAGCTTAGGCCGAACGAGTTACACTGAAGCTTTCTTT. The whole variable domain, filled in from reference TRBV11-2 and TRBJ1-1, reads EAGVAQSPRYKIIEKRQSVAFWCNPISGHATLYWYQQILGQGPKLLIQFQNNGVVDDSQLPKDRFSAERLKGVDSTLKIQPAKLEDSAVYLCASSLGRTSYTEAFFGQGTRLTVV.

The chain recombines TRBV13 with TRBJ2-7, with D tentatively TRBD1 (7 bases). Germline CDR1 reads PRHDT; CDR2 reads FYEKMQ (reference sequence). V lost 4 bases and J 6 bases, leaving 13 bases between the germline ends. The CDR3 runs to 13 residues. The CDR3 coding sequence is TGTGCCAGCAGCTCCACCCAGGGGGGCGAGCAGTACTTC. The encoded protein is CASSSTQGGEQYF.